This record concerns one T cell receptor beta chain sequence. This sample was included in a study of blood T cell repertoires in COVID-19. Study background: The study drew acute and convalescent COVID-19 samples from the United States, Italy and Spain.

Study processing details: Estimation of nucleated cell counts relied on the amplification of reference gene primers. Measured with immunoSEQ multiplex PCR; TCRdb has only the in-frame clones, and not every one. The V and J calls and clone size were taken over from that table, and D and trimming were inferred from the DNA. The data hold 30,000 to 35,000 clones, with roughly 87% observed a single time. Enrollment of patients from Seattle took place during active infection, with longitudinal follow-up. CDR1 is SEHNR, CDR2 FQNEAQ, per germline (reference sequence). The V gene lost 1 base and the J gene lost 2 bases, with 5 bases spanning the gap. The CDR3 covers 14 residues.

The receptor was isolated from a man aged 60 to 69 with COVID-19, enrolled during active disease. Sequences were obtained from peripheral blood. The rearrangement links TRBV7-9 to TRBJ1-4; D is uncertain. CDR3 DNA sequence: TGTGCCAGCAGCTTAGGGACTACTAATGAAAAACTGTTTTTT. Its translation: CASSLGTTNEKLFF.